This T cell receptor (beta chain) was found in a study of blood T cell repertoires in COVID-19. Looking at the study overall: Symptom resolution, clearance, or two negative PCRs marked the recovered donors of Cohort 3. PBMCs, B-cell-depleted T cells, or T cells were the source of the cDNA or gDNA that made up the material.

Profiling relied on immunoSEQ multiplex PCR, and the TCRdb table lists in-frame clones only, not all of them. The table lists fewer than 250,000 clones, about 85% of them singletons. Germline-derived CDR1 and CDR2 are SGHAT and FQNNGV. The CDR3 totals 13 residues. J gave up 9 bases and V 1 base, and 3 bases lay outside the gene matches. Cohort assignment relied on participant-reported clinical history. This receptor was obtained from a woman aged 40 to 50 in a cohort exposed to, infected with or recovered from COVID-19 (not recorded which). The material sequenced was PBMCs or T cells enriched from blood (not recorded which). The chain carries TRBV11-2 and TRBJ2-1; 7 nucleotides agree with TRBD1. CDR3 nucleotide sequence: TGTGCCAGCAGCTTAGGCCGACAGGGTGAGCAGTTCTTC. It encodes CASSLGRQGEQFF.